Presented here are 2 T cell receptor beta chains from one specimen sequenced in a study of OX40 agonist ivuxolimab in advanced cancers. TCRdb keeps only in-frame clones here, not all; method: immunoSEQ multiplex PCR. The sample includes about 20,000 clones, about 86% seen only once; the top ten take 15% to 20%. This material consisted of CD4+ or CD8+ T cells sorted from blood, taken in a trial of the OX40 agonist ivuxolimab. All receptors derive from an adult with an advanced solid tumor such as melanoma, head and neck, liver or kidney cancer.

The genes are TRBV21-1 and TRBJ2-1. TRBV21-1 represents a pseudogene. The CDR3 length is 13 residues. In nucleotides, the CDR3 is TGTGCCAGCGTACAGGACTTGGCCAATGAGCAGTTCTTC. Residues: CASVQDLANEQFF.

CDR3 protein: CASSLGAVRSTDTQYF. CDR3 coding DNA: TGTGCCAGCAGCTTGGGGGCCGTTCGGAGCACAGATACGCAGTATTTT. V gene TRBV5-8 combines with J gene TRBJ2-3, with D unclear. The CDR3 is 16 amino acids. Germline V gene data show CDR1 as SGHTS and CDR2 as YDEGEE. Trimming shortened V by 0 bases and J by 0 bases, and 11 bases separated the two germline ends.